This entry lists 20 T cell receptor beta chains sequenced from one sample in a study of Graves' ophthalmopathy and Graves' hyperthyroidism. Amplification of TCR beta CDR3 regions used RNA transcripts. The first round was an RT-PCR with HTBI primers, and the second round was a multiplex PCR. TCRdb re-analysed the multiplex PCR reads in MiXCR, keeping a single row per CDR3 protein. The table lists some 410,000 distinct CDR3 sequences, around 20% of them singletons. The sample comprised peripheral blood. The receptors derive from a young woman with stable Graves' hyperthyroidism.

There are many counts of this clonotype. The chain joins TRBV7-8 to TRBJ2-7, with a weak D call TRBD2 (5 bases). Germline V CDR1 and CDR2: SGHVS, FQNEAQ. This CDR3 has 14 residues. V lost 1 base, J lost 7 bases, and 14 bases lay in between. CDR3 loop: CASSLGSVRGEQYF. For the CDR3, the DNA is TGTGCCAGCAGCTTAGGATCCGTCCGAGGGGAGCAGTACTTC.

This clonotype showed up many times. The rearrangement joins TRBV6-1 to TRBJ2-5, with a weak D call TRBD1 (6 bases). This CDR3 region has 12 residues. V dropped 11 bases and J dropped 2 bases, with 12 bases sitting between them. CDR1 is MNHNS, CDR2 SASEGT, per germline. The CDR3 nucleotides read TGTGCCGTCCACAGGGCACAAGAGACCCAGTACTTC. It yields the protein CAVHRAQETQYF.

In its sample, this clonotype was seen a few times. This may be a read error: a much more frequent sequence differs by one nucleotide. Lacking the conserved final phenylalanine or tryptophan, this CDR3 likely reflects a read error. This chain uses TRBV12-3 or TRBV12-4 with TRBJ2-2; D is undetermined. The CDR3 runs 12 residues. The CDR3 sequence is CASSLNIGELFL. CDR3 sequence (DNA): TGTGCCAGCAGTCTAAACATCGGGGAGCTGTTTTTG.

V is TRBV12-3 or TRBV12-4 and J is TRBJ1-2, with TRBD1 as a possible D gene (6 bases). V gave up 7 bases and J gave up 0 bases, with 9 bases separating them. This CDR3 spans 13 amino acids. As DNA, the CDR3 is TGTGCCAGCATGAGACAGGCTAACTATGGCTACACCTTC. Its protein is CASMRQANYGYTF.

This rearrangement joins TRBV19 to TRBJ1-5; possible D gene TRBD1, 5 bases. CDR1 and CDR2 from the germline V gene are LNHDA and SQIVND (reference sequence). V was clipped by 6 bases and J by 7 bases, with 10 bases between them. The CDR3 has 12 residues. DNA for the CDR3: TGTGCCAGTAGCGGGGGGTACCAGCCCCAGCATTTT. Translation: CASSGGYQPQHF.

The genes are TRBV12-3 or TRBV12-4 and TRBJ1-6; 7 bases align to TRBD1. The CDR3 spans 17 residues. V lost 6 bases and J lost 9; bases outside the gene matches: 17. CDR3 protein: CASSSLSRDRHLSPLHF. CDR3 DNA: TGTGCCAGCAGCTCCCTTAGCCGGGACAGACATCTTTCACCCCTCCACTTT.

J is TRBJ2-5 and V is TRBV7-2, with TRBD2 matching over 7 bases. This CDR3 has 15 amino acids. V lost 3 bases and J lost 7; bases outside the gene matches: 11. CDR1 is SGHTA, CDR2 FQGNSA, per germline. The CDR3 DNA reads TGTGCCAGCAGCTTCTTTTTAGCGGGTCTAGGGACCCAGTACTTC. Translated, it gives CASSFFLAGLGTQYF.

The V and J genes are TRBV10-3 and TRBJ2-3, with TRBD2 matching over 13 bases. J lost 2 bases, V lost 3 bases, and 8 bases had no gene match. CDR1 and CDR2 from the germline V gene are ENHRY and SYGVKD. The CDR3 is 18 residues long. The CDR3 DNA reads TGTGCCATCAGTGATCCTCCGGGACTAGCGGGAAACACAGATACGCAGTATTTT. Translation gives CAISDPPGLAGNTDTQYF.

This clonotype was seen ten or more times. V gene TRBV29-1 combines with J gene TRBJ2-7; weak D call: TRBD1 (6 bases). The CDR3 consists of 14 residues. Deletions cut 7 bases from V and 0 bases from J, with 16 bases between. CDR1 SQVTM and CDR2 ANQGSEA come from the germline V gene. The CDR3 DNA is TGCAGCGCTGAGGGGACATCCGACTCCTACGAGCAGTACTTC. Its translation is CSAEGTSDSYEQYF.

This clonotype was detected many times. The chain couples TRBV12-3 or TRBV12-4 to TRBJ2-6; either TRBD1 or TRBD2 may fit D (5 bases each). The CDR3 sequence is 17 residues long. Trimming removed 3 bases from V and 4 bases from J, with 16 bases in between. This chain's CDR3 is CASSFGSGLRGANVLTF. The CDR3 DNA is TGTGCCAGCAGTTTTGGTTCGGGGCTGCGCGGGGCCAACGTCCTGACTTTC.

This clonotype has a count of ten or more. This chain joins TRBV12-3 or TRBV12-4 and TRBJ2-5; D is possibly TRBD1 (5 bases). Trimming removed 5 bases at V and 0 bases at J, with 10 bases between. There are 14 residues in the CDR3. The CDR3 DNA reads TGTGCCAGCAGTAGGGGTAATTACCAAGAGACCCAGTACTTC. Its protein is CASSRGNYQETQYF.

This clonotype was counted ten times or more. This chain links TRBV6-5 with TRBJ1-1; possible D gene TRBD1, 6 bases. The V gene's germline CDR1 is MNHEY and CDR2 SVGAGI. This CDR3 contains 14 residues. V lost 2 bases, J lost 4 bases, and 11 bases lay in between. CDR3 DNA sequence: TGTGCCAGCAGTTACAGCCCCAGGGGCACTGAAGCTTTCTTT. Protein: CASSYSPRGTEAFF.

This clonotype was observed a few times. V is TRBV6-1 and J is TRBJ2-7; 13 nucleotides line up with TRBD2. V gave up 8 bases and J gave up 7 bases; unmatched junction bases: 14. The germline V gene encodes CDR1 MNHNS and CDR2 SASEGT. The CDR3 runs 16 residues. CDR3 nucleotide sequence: TGTGCCAGCGGGAGGAGGGGACTAGCGGGGTTCGTGGAGCAGTACTTC. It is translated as CASGRRGLAGFVEQYF.

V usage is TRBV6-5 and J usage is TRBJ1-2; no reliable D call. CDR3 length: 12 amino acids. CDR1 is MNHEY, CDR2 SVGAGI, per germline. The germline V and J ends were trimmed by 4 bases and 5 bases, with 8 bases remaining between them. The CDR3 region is CASSSGRYGYTF. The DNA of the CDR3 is TGTGCCAGCAGTTCCGGACGGTATGGCTACACCTTC.

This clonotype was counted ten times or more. CDR3 in amino acids: CASSLPGASKNIQYF. The CDR3 DNA reads TGTGCCAGCAGCTTACCCGGGGCTTCCAAAAACATTCAGTACTTC. This chain joins TRBV11-2 and TRBJ2-4, with D tentatively TRBD1 or TRBD2 (5 bases each). Trimming took off 2 bases at V and 2 bases at J, with 10 bases between the two ends. CDR3 length equals 15 residues. Germline V gene sequence: CDR1 SGHAT, CDR2 FQNNGV.

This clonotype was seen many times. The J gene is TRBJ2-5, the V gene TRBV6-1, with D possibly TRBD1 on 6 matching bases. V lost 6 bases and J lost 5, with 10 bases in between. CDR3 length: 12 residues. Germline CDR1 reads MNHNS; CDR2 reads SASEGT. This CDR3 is CASSPGEETQYF. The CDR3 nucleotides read TGTGCCAGCAGCCCAGGGGAGGAGACCCAGTACTTC.

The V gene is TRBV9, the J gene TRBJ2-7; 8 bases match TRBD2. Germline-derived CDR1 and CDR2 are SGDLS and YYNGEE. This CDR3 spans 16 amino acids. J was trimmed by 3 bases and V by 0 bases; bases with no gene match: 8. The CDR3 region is CASSVDTERGNYEQYF. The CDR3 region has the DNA TGTGCCAGCAGCGTAGATACGGAGCGGGGGAACTACGAGCAGTACTTC.

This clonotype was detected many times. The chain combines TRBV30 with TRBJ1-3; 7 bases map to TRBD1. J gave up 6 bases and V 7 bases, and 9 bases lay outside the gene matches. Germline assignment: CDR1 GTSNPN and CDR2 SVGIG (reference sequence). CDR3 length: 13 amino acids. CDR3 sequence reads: CASGQEEENTIYF. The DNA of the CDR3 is TGTGCCTCCGGACAGGAGGAAGAAAACACCATATATTTT.

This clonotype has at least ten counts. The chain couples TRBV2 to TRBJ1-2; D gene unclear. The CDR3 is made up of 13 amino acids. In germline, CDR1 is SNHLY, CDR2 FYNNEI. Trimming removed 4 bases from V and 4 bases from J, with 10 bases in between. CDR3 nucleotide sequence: TGTGCCAGCAGTGGTTCTCGGGTCTATGGCTACACCTTC. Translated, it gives CASSGSRVYGYTF.

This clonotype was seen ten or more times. The CDR3 is CAWSVSTPPPHF. CDR3 sequence (DNA): TGTGCCTGGAGTGTCTCGACCCCACCACCCCACTTT. The V call is TRBV30, the J call TRBJ1-6; D gene unclear. The CDR3 runs 12 residues. Germline V CDR1 and CDR2: GTSNPN, SVGIG (reference sequence). Trimming removed 0 bases at V and 18 bases at J, with 15 bases between.